This TCR beta chain was found in a study of T cells in Graves' hyperthyroidism and ophthalmopathy. Orbital computed tomography, thyroid ultrasound, serum thyroxine and TRAb, and clinical symptoms together informed the diagnoses. CDR3 length equals 14 residues. Deletions cut 4 bases from V and 1 base from J, with 8 bases between. Germline values: CDR1 SNHLY, CDR2 FYNNEI. This clonotype was recorded a few times. Its antigen is unknown. RNA transcripts were the template for amplifying TCR beta CDR3 regions. The TCR CDR3 first-round RT-PCR relied on the HTBI primer set. Each CDR3 protein gets one entry after TCRdb re-called the multiplex PCR reads with MiXCR. Of about 320,000 distinct CDR3 sequences listed, roughly 15% are singletons. Study conclusions and caveats: Patients with ophthalmopathy were separated from those with stable hyperthyroidism by a 13 V-J model. Also found in blood were most expanded thyroid clonotypes above 0.001.

This rearrangement joins TRBV2 to TRBJ1-3, with D possibly being TRBD1 (6 bases). Sequenced input: blood. The receptor's source is a man aged 30 to 39 with Graves' hyperthyroidism. The CDR3 region is CASSGGTSGNTIYF. CDR3 coding DNA: TGTGCCAGCAGTGGGGGGACATCTGGAAACACCATATATTTT.